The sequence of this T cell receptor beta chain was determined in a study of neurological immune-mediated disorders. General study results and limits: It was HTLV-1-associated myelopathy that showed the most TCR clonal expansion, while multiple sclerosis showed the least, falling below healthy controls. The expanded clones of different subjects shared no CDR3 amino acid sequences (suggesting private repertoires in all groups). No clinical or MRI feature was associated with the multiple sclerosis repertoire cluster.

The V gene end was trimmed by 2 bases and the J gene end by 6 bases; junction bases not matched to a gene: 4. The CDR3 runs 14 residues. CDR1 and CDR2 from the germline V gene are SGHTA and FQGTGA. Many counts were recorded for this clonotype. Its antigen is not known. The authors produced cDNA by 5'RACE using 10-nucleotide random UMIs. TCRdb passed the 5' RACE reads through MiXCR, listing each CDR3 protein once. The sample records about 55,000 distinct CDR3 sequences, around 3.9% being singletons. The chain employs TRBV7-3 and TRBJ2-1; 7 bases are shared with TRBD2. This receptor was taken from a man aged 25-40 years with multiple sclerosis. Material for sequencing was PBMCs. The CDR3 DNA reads TGTGCCAGCAGCTTAGGACTAGTGGGCAATGAGCAGTTCTTC. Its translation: CASSLGLVGNEQFF.